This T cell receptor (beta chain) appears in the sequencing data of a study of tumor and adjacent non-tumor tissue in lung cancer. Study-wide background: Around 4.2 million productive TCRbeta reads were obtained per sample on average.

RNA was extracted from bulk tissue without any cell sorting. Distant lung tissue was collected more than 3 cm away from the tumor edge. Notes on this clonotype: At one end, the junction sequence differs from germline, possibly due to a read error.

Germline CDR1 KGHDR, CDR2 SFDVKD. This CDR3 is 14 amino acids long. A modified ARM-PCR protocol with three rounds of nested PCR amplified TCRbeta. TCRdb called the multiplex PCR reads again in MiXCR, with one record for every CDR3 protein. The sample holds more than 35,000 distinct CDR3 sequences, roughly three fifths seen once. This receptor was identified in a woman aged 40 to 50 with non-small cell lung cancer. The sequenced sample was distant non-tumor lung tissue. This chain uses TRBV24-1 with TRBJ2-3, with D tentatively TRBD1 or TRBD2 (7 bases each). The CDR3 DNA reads TGTGCCACCGGTGAGGACGCAGGGGGGGCTATGCAGTATTTT. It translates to CATGEDAGGAMQYF.